The present TCR beta chain was sequenced within a study of blood T cells in healthy people across ages. It was with a sample-barcoded 5' primer and a J-beta primer mix that a second PCR of about 6 to 12 cycles was run. In TCRdb, the 5' RACE reads were re-called with MiXCR into one record per CDR3 protein. The sample gives about 1.6 million distinct CDR3 sequences, approximately 32% of which show up once; about 10% is in the top ten. Sequencing was done on a sample of blood. The clonotype originates from a woman aged 25 to 39 in good health.

The CDR3 bases are TGCAGCGTTTCGACAGGGAGCCGGAACATTCAGTACTTC. This encodes CSVSTGSRNIQYF. The V gene is TRBV29-1, the J gene TRBJ2-7, with 7 bases identical to TRBD1. The DNA end is more similar to TRBJ2-4, so the J call may be wrong. This CDR3 region has 13 residues. The germline gives CDR1 SQVTM, CDR2 ANQGSEA.